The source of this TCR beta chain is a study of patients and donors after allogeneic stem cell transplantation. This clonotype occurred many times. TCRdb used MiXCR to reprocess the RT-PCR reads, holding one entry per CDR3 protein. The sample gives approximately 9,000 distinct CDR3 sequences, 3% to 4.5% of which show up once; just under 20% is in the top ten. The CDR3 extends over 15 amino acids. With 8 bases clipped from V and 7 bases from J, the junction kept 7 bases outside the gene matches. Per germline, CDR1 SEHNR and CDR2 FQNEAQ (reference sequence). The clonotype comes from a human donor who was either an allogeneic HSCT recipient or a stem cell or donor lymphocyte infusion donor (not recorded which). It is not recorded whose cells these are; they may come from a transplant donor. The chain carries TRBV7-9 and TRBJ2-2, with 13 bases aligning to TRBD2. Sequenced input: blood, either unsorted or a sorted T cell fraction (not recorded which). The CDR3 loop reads CASEGLAGTSGELFF. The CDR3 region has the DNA TGTGCCAGCGAGGGACTAGCGGGAACCAGCGGGGAGCTGTTTTTT.